The entry below gives a single T cell receptor (beta chain) sequence along with its context. The data originate from a study of CD8+ T cells in alopecia areata. Isolated RNA was reverse transcribed into cDNA used as the sequencing template. Assay: immunoSEQ multiplex PCR; the TCRdb copy retains only in-frame clones and omits some. The sample has about 160,000 clones; 65% are singletons. Regarding treatment: oral pan-JAK inhibitor, 5-10 mg twice daily. The CDR3 has 10 residues. Trimming left V 6 bases short and J 2 bases short, with 0 bases between. Per the germline V gene, CDR1 is SNHLY and CDR2 is FYNNEI.

V usage is TRBV2 and J usage is TRBJ2-3, with D unresolved. This sample comprised CD4+ T cells sorted from blood, obtained at week 4, from a patient treated with tofacitinib. This TCR was recovered from a human donor with alopecia areata. DNA for the CDR3: TGTGCCAGCAGCACAGATACGCAGTATTTT. It codes for CASSTDTQYF.